This entry describes one TCR beta chain. The sample belongs to a study of blood T cell repertoires in COVID-19. Germline loops: CDR1 KGHDR, CDR2 SFDVKD. Trimming stripped 4 bases from V and 0 bases from J, with 9 bases between. The CDR3 is 15 residues long. Some clones are missing from TCRdb's copy, which holds only in-frame ones; the method was immunoSEQ multiplex PCR. Here the sample spans about 110,000 clones, 80% to 90% being singletons. The chain employs TRBV24-1 and TRBJ2-1; possible D gene TRBD2, 5 bases. This TCR derives from a human donor in a cohort sampled during active COVID-19. The specimen sequenced was peripheral blood. The CDR3: CATSDRSASYNEQFF. For the CDR3, the DNA is TGTGCCACCAGTGACCGTAGCGCCTCCTACAATGAGCAGTTCTTC.